Sequencing of this TCR beta chain was carried out in a study of cytomegalovirus exposure and HLA in healthy donors. General study points: Diagnosis of cytomegalovirus status made by the classifier reportedly showed high specificity and sensitivity. By HLA locus, TCR association rates varied in a later analysis, with DRB1 showing the most and HLA-C the fewest. The study recorded about 150 TCR beta chains that were cytomegalovirus-associated.

The primer mix had 60 Vbeta and 13 Jbeta primers. TCRdb's copy holds only in-frame clones and misses some; the assay was immunoSEQ multiplex PCR. In the table there are tens of thousands of clones, around three fifths of which are singletons. Concerning this clone itself: Its antigen is undetermined.

The V and J ends lost 4 bases and 3 bases respectively, with 13 bases between them. Germline loops: CDR1 WSHSY, CDR2 SAAADI. CDR3 length equals 15 residues. Sequencing input: PBMCs. This receptor was obtained from a woman aged 50 to 60 in good health and CMV-seropositive. This chain joins TRBV10-2 and TRBJ2-1, with D maybe TRBD2 (5 bases). CDR3 protein: CASSVGGMGYNEQFF. CDR3 nucleotides: TGCGCCAGCAGTGTAGGAGGTATGGGCTACAATGAGCAGTTCTTC.